The 5 T cell receptor beta chains given below trace back to one sample, sequenced in a study of T cell responses to AZD1222 COVID-19 vaccine. Profiled with immunoSEQ multiplex PCR; TCRdb holds only in-frame clones, not every one. The sample records over 100,000 clones, around 90% being singletons. The sample consisted of peripheral blood, taken on day 0 of MenACWY control vaccination. These receptors were obtained from an adult in good health.

The J gene is TRBJ2-7, the V gene TRBV7-2; D assignment may be TRBD1 or TRBD2 (5 bases each). The CDR3 sequence is 13 residues long. Germline CDR1 reads SGHTA; CDR2 reads FQGNSA. V was shortened by 7 bases and J by 4 bases, with 14 bases between the two germline ends. In DNA, the CDR3 is TGTGCCAGCACCTCGGGACGGCCTTACGAGCAGTACTTC. Translated: CASTSGRPYEQYF.

The chain uses TRBV29-1 and TRBJ1-2, with 8 nucleotides matching TRBD1. The germline V gene has CDR1 SQVTM and CDR2 ANQGSEA. There are 14 residues in the CDR3. The V and J ends lost 5 bases and 5 bases, in that order; junction bases with no gene match: 10. The CDR3 DNA is TGCAGCGTTCAAACGACAGGGGCAGATTATGGCTACACCTTC. Protein sequence: CSVQTTGADYGYTF. Based on the CDR3 plus reference TRBV29-1 and TRBJ1-2, the full variable domain is SAVISQKPSRDICQRGTSLTIQCQVDSQVTMMFWYRQQPGQSLTLIATANQGSEATYESGFVIDKFPISRPNLTFSTLTVSNMSPEDSSIYLCSVQTTGADYGYTFGSGTRLTVV.

The CDR3 region is CAISSPGSGNTIYF. The CDR3, as DNA: TGTGCCATCAGTAGCCCCGGCTCTGGAAACACCATATATTTT. The rearrangement uses TRBV10-3 and TRBJ1-3; D uncertain. Per the germline V gene, CDR1 is ENHRY and CDR2 is SYGVKD. V was cut by 5 bases and J by 0 bases, with 8 bases left in between. The CDR3 is made up of 14 amino acids.

The chain couples TRBV24-1 to TRBJ2-1, with a weak D call TRBD2 (6 bases). The germline V gene has CDR1 KGHDR and CDR2 SFDVKD. V was pared by 3 bases and J by 0 bases, with 11 bases between. This CDR3 region has 16 residues. The CDR3 here is CATSDASAFSYNEQFF. The CDR3 region has the DNA TGTGCCACCAGTGATGCTAGCGCCTTCTCCTACAATGAGCAGTTCTTC.

The chain has TRBV7-2 and TRBJ2-3, with 11 nucleotides matching TRBD1. The V and J ends lost 5 bases and 3 bases, in that order; junction bases with no gene match: 13. The CDR3 length is 18 residues. Germline values: CDR1 SGHTA, CDR2 FQGNSA. Here the CDR3 reads CASSPRRPGQGDTDTQYF. The CDR3 DNA is TGTGCCAGCAGCCCGCGCCGACCGGGACAGGGGGATACAGATACGCAGTATTTT.